This passage covers 28 T cell receptor beta chains from one sample sequenced in a study of T cells in women clearing cervical HPV infection. Here immunoSEQ multiplex PCR was the method, and the copy in TCRdb shows in-frame clones only, minus some. Its clone listing holds under 20,000 clones. Sequencing input: blood buffy coat. The receptors here all came from a woman between 18 and 69 years old with a cervical HPV16 infection that either progressed to CIN3+ or cleared (not recorded which).

A note on this clone: The read stops 3 residues short of the end of the CDR3; the missing end is completed from the germline J gene. The rearrangement links TRBV29-1 to TRBJ1-2; D not certain. Trimming shortened V by 4 bases and J by 3 bases, and 12 bases separated the two germline ends. CDR1 is SQVTM and CDR2 is ANQGSEA in the germline V gene. The CDR3 contains 13 residues. CDR3 residues: CSVATTGDYGYTF. The sequenced part of the CDR3 DNA is TGCAGCGTTGCCACAACCGGGGACTATGGC.

Of note for this clone: The missing CDR3 end, 3 residues past where the read stops, is filled in from the germline J gene. The chain carries TRBV2 and TRBJ2-5, with D possibly TRBD1 on 6 matching bases. The CDR3 runs to 14 residues. V lost 4 bases to trimming and J lost 5 bases, with 14 bases between them. Per germline, CDR1 SNHLY and CDR2 FYNNEI. CDR3 DNA, as far as it was read: TGTGCCAGCAGTGGAACGACAGGCGGGGAGACC. It codes for CASSGTTGGET. The full CDR3 is CASSGTTGGETQYF. The variable domain in full, with the rest retrieved from reference TRBV2 and TRBJ2-5, is EPEVTQTPSHQVTQMGQEVILRCVPISNHLYFYWYRQILGQKVEFLVSFYNNEISEKSEIFDDQFSVERPDGSNFTLKIRSTKLEDSAMYFCASSGTTGGETQYFGPGTRLLVL.

To note about this clone: The read is 3 residues too short to cover the CDR3 end, so that end is filled in from the germline J gene. This chain joins TRBV6-1 and TRBJ1-5; TRBD1 agrees at 7 bases. Germline V gives CDR1 MNHNS, CDR2 SASEGT. This CDR3 is built from 15 residues. With 3 bases clipped from V and 9 bases from J, the junction kept 11 bases outside the gene matches. CDR3 amino acids: CASSERGTVPGPQHF. The covered CDR3 bases are TGTGCCAGCAGTGAGAGAGGGACAGTGCCGGGGCCC.

To note about this clone: The read halts 3 residues ahead of the CDR3 end, with the missing end drawn from the germline J gene. The rearrangement joins TRBV20-1 to TRBJ1-2; D ambiguous. The CDR3 loop spans 14 amino acids. Germline V gene sequence: CDR1 DFQATT, CDR2 SNEGSKA (reference sequence). Trimming removed 6 bases at V and 4 bases at J, with 18 bases between. The sequenced part of the CDR3 DNA is TGCAGTGCCCCCCCCGGGTCCGCCCTCTATGGC. This gives the protein CSAPPGSALYG. The full-length CDR3 reads as CSAPPGSALYGYTF.

A remark on this clone: Read sequence stops 3 residues before the CDR3 end, and the germline J gene provides the missing end. The chain is built from TRBV5-1 and TRBJ2-2; possible D gene TRBD2, 6 bases. Germline CDR1 reads SGHRS; CDR2 reads YFSETQ. The CDR3 runs to 14 residues. The V gene lost 3 bases and the J gene lost 2 bases, with 8 bases spanning the gap. The CDR3 DNA, read in part, is TGCGCCAGCAGCTCTAGCGTAAACACCGGGGAG. Its protein is CASSSSVNTGE. In full, the CDR3 is CASSSSVNTGELFF.

Worth noting for this clone: With the read ending 3 residues before the CDR3 end, the germline J gene is used to fill in that end. The chain couples TRBV7-8 to TRBJ2-1; no definite D call. The V end was cut by 5 bases, the J end by 4 bases, with 12 bases between. Germline V lookup: CDR1 SGHVS, CDR2 FQNEAQ. The CDR3 extends over 14 amino acids. The CDR3 bases that were read are TGTGCCAGCAGCCTAAGACCAGCGTACAATGAG. It is translated as CASSLRPAYNE. The complete CDR3 protein is CASSLRPAYNEQFF.

Concerning this clone: The read finishes 3 residues shy of the CDR3 end, and the germline J gene is used to complete it. This sequence joins TRBV7-9 and TRBJ1-1; D possibly corresponds to TRBD1 (6 bases). Trimming shortened V by 1 base and J by 2 bases, and 11 bases separated the two germline ends. Per the germline V gene, CDR1 is SEHNR and CDR2 is FQNEAQ (reference sequence). This CDR3 has 15 amino acids. The CDR3 sequence: CASSLVVGGNTEAFF. Partial CDR3 DNA: TGTGCCAGCAGCTTAGTAGTAGGGGGAAACACTGAA.

Comment on this clone: The CDR3 end falls 3 residues outside the read, so it is completed with the germline J gene. The chain has TRBV20-1 and TRBJ2-7; 10 nucleotides agree with TRBD2. In germline, CDR1 is DFQATT, CDR2 SNEGSKA (reference sequence). J was trimmed by 5 bases and V by 0 bases; bases with no gene match: 7. The CDR3 covers 15 residues. The CDR3 loop reads CSARDPAGGRNEQYF. The DNA read from the CDR3 is TGCAGTGCTAGAGATCCAGCGGGGGGGCGTAACGAG.

About this clone: The sequenced fragment ends 3 residues before the CDR3 boundary, so the rest is inferred from the germline J gene. The chain is built from TRBV6-2 or TRBV6-3 and TRBJ2-7; 7 nucleotides line up with TRBD1. CDR1 MNHEY and CDR2 SVGEGT come from the germline V gene. The CDR3 runs to 15 residues. The V and J ends lost 6 bases and 1 base, in that order; junction bases with no gene match: 9. CDR3 sequence reads: CASRGHRDRSYEQYF. Incomplete CDR3 DNA: TGTGCCAGCAGGGGACATCGGGACAGATCCTACGAG.

Points on this clone: The CDR3 end falls 3 residues outside the read, so it is completed with the germline J gene. The chain employs TRBV20-1 and TRBJ2-1, with 7 bases aligning to TRBD1. The CDR3 spans 11 residues. Germline lookup yields CDR1 DFQATT and CDR2 SNEGSKA (reference sequence). Trimming removed 3 bases from V and 9 bases from J; junction bases left unmatched: 2. CDR3 DNA, as far as it was read: TGCAGTGCTAGGAGGGGGCGTGAG. This translates into CSARRGRE. The entire CDR3 reads CSARRGREQFF.

About this clone itself: With the read ending 3 residues before the CDR3 end, the germline J gene is used to fill in that end. J is TRBJ1-1 and V is TRBV30; 8 nucleotides match TRBD1. Losses at the gene ends were 5 bases for V and 1 base for J; bases not matched to a gene: 3. This CDR3 region has 13 residues. Germline values: CDR1 GTSNPN, CDR2 SVGIG (reference sequence). CDR3 sequence reads: CAWGQGANTEAFF. The sequenced part of the CDR3 DNA is TGTGCCTGGGGACAGGGAGCGAACACTGAA.

Turning to this clone: The read comes to an end 3 residues before the CDR3 does, leaving the germline J gene to fill in the end. The rearrangement joins TRBV20-1 to TRBJ2-5, with D tentatively TRBD2 (7 bases). The CDR3 is made up of 17 amino acids. The V end lost 6 bases, the J end lost 2 bases, and 25 bases lay between the germline ends. Germline values: CDR1 DFQATT, CDR2 SNEGSKA (reference sequence). The CDR3 protein is CSAQPFGGPSRQETQYF. The CDR3 DNA, read in part, is TGCAGTGCCCAGCCCTTCGGGGGGCCCAGTCGTCAAGAGACC.

In regard to this clone: Read data end 3 residues before the CDR3 end; the end is taken from the germline J gene. The chain uses TRBV13 and TRBJ2-2, with D tentatively TRBD2 (6 bases). The V and J ends lost 2 bases and 5 bases respectively, with 6 bases between them. Germline CDR1 reads PRHDT; CDR2 reads FYEKMQ (reference sequence). CDR3 length: 13 residues. CDR3 DNA (partial): TGTGCCAGCAGCTTACGGGGGACCGGGGAG. Translated: CASSLRGTGE. The full CDR3 protein is CASSLRGTGELFF.

As regards this clone: The CDR3 extends 3 residues past the end of the read, so its final part is completed from the germline J gene. The chain recombines TRBV20-1 with TRBJ2-7; TRBD2 agrees at 8 bases. The CDR3 length is 15 residues. Germline V gene data show CDR1 as DFQATT and CDR2 as SNEGSKA (reference sequence). Trimming took 5 bases from V and 1 from J; bases not matched to a gene: 10. The CDR3 loop reads CSARPGGIYSYEQYF. Incomplete CDR3 DNA: TGCAGTGCTCGTCCGGGGGGGATTTATTCCTACGAG.

Of note for this clone: The read ends 3 residues before the CDR3 terminus; that terminus is restored from the germline J gene. V gene TRBV20-1 combines with J gene TRBJ1-1; weak D call: TRBD1 (5 bases). Germline V lookup: CDR1 DFQATT, CDR2 SNEGSKA (reference sequence). The CDR3 runs 15 residues. V lost 6 bases to trimming and J lost 0 bases, with 17 bases between them. The CDR3: CSAQPETVMNTEAFF. The CDR3 DNA, read in part, is TGCAGTGCCCAACCAGAGACAGTGATGAACACTGAA.

Regarding this clone: The DNA ends 3 residues before the CDR3 does, and the rest of the CDR3 is filled in from the germline J gene. The chain recombines TRBV18 with TRBJ2-5; D is undetermined. Germline V gives CDR1 KGHSH, CDR2 LQKENI. The V and J ends lost 0 bases and 2 bases respectively, with 7 bases between them. The CDR3 loop spans 14 amino acids. Incomplete CDR3 DNA: TGTGCCAGCTCACCACCAAACAGACAAGAGACC. This codes for CASSPPNRQET. The full CDR3 protein is CASSPPNRQETQYF.

As concerns this clone: The read falls 3 residues short of the CDR3 end, and the missing part is taken from the germline J gene. J is TRBJ2-2 and V is TRBV19; 12 bases align to TRBD1. Trimming at V came to 4 bases and at J to 6 bases, leaving 12 bases not matched to a gene. The CDR3 spans 18 residues. The V gene's germline CDR1 is LNHDA and CDR2 SQIVND (reference sequence). The sequenced part of the CDR3 DNA is TGTGCCAGTAGTAGAACGGGACAGGGGGCGCGTTATGCCGGGGAG. Translated: CASSRTGQGARYAGE. The entire CDR3 sequence reads CASSRTGQGARYAGELFF.

Note on this clone: The sequenced fragment ends 3 residues before the CDR3 boundary, so the rest is inferred from the germline J gene. The V call is TRBV5-1, the J call TRBJ2-7, with 8 bases lining up with TRBD1. The J segment lost 4 bases and the V segment lost 1 base, leaving 10 bases of the junction unmatched. The germline V gene has CDR1 SGHRS and CDR2 YFSETQ. The CDR3 consists of 16 residues. The CDR3 sequence: CASSLFRTGKDYEQYF. Partial CDR3 DNA: TGCGCCAGCAGCTTGTTCCGGACAGGGAAGGATTACGAG.

As to this clone: From the germline J gene comes the end of the CDR3, since the read stops 3 residues before it. J is TRBJ1-1 and V is TRBV14; D is unclear. The V end lost 0 bases, the J end lost 1 base, and 9 bases lay between the germline ends. The length of the CDR3 is 15 residues. CDR1 is SGHDN, CDR2 FVKESK, per germline. This CDR3 reads CASSQDERANTEAFF. CDR3 DNA (partial): TGTGCCAGCAGCCAAGACGAGAGGGCGAACACTGAA.

Comments on this clone: The read ends 3 residues early relative to the CDR3; the germline J gene fills the gap. V usage is TRBV19 and J usage is TRBJ1-1; no clear D gene. This CDR3 contains 13 residues. Germline lookup yields CDR1 LNHDA and CDR2 SQIVND (reference sequence). The ends were cut back, 8 bases at V and 6 bases at J, with 16 bases in the middle. The DNA read from the CDR3 is TGTGCCAGTGGGCCTCGGGGAAGGCCTGAA. Its translation: CASGPRGRPE. The full CDR3 is CASGPRGRPEAFF.

In regard to this clone: The read terminates 3 residues before the CDR3 end, so the remaining end is supplied by the germline J gene. The genes are TRBV5-5 and TRBJ2-7; TRBD1 matches at 9 bases. This CDR3 has 14 residues. The ends lost 4 bases at V and 0 bases at J; junction bases unmatched: 2. The germline V gene encodes CDR1 SGHKS and CDR2 YYEKEE (reference sequence). Partial CDR3 DNA: TGTGCCAGCAGCGGGACAGGGACCTCCTACGAG. Translation: CASSGTGTSYE. The whole CDR3 region reads CASSGTGTSYEQYF.

In regard to this clone: The CDR3 extends 3 residues past the end of the read, so its final part is completed from the germline J gene. This chain connects TRBV20-1 to TRBJ2-2, with 9 bases that match TRBD1. The CDR3 is 14 amino acids. CDR1 DFQATT and CDR2 SNEGSKA come from the germline V gene (reference sequence). Germline trimming cut 5 bases from V and 5 bases from J; bases unmatched to any gene: 6. The CDR3 bases that were read are TGCAGTGCTTCCCGGACAGGGGTGACCGGGGAG. Protein sequence: CSASRTGVTGE. The CDR3 reads in full as CSASRTGVTGELFF.

This clone is labeled medium-sized based on frequency. Coverage ceases 3 residues before the CDR3 finishes, and the germline J gene fills in the end. The V gene is TRBV7-2, the J gene TRBJ2-7; 7 positions agree with TRBD2. Per germline, CDR1 SGHTA and CDR2 FQGNSA. With 4 bases clipped from V and 1 base from J, the junction kept 4 bases outside the gene matches. The CDR3 is 14 amino acids. CDR3 region: CASSSAAGSYEQYF. The DNA read from the CDR3 is TGTGCCAGCAGCTCCGCAGCGGGATCCTACGAG.

With regard to this clone: The read stops 3 residues short of the end of the CDR3; the missing end is completed from the germline J gene. The V and J genes are TRBV2 and TRBJ1-2; D is possibly TRBD1 (6 bases). Trimming left V 7 bases short and J 4 bases short, with 13 bases between. Per the germline V gene, CDR1 is SNHLY and CDR2 is FYNNEI. The CDR3 runs to 13 residues. The part of the CDR3 DNA that was read is TGTGCCAGCACCCCTGGACAGACCTATGGC. This codes for CASTPGQTYG. The entire CDR3 reads CASTPGQTYGYTF.

The CDR3 protein is CASSFPDRGAYQPQHF. CDR3 DNA, as far as it was read: TGTGCCAGTAGTTTCCCGGACAGGGGGGCCTACCAGCCC. V is TRBV19 and J is TRBJ1-5; 10 bases line up with TRBD1. The read halts 3 residues ahead of the CDR3 end, with the missing end drawn from the germline J gene. Germline CDR1 LNHDA, CDR2 SQIVND (reference sequence). The CDR3 consists of 16 residues. The junction had 11 bases not matched to a gene; V was cut back by 5 bases and J by 7 bases.

Comments on this clone: The CDR3 extends 3 residues past the end of the read, so its final part is completed from the germline J gene. The chain employs TRBV9 and TRBJ2-3; 8 nucleotides agree with TRBD2. The CDR3 totals 14 residues. After removal of 7 bases from V and 0 bases from J, the junction contained 4 bases not matched to a gene. The germline V gene encodes CDR1 SGDLS and CDR2 YYNGEE. The chain's CDR3 is CASHRGGSTDTQYF. The sequenced part of the CDR3 DNA is TGTGCCAGCCACCGGGGGGGAAGCACAGATACG.

Comment on this clone: The CDR3 end lies 3 residues beyond the end of the read and is filled in from the germline J gene. The rearrangement uses TRBV19 and TRBJ2-7, with D perhaps being TRBD1 or TRBD2 (5 bases each). V lost 5 bases and J 0 bases, leaving 11 bases between the germline ends. CDR3 length: 14 amino acids. The germline CDR1 and CDR2 sequences are LNHDA and SQIVND (reference sequence). The CDR3 reads CASSLRGASYEQYF. Partial CDR3 DNA: TGTGCCAGTAGTCTTAGAGGGGCCTCCTACGAG.

With regard to this clone: From the germline J gene comes the end of the CDR3, since the read stops 3 residues before it. V and J are TRBV19 and TRBJ1-4, with 9 positions matching TRBD1. Trimming removed 5 bases from V and 8 bases from J; junction bases left unmatched: 6. The germline gives CDR1 LNHDA, CDR2 SQIVND (reference sequence). The CDR3 loop spans 14 amino acids. The DNA read from the CDR3 is TGTGCCAGTAGTTTTGGACAGGGGAACGAAAAA. This translates into CASSFGQGNEK. The entire CDR3 protein is CASSFGQGNEKLFF.